The 6 T cell receptor beta chains given below trace back to one sample, sequenced in a study of cytomegalovirus exposure and HLA in healthy donors. PCR was performed using 60 Vbeta and 13 Jbeta primers. Assay used: immunoSEQ multiplex PCR; TCRdb lists only in-frame clones, some missing. The sample shows roughly 150,000 clones, roughly 81% of them seen only once. The specimen sequenced was PBMCs. The receptors here all came from a young woman in good health and CMV-seronegative.

V gene TRBV27 combines with J gene TRBJ2-7; maybe TRBD2 (6 bases). The CDR3 totals 13 residues. The germline V gene has CDR1 MNHEY and CDR2 SMNVEV (reference sequence). Trimming left V 1 base short and J 3 bases short, with 7 bases between. The CDR3 protein is CASSLYGSYEQYF. CDR3 bases: TGTGCCAGCAGTTTATACGGGAGCTACGAGCAGTACTTC.

V usage is TRBV7-6 and J usage is TRBJ2-7, with 9 bases identical to TRBD2. The CDR3 is 17 amino acids. The germline CDR1 and CDR2 sequences are SGHVS and FNYEAQ. V was clipped by 5 bases and J by 4 bases; unmatched bases: 15. The CDR3 is CASSPWIAGDTGYEQYF. The CDR3 nucleotides are TGTGCCAGCAGCCCCTGGATAGCGGGAGATACCGGTTACGAGCAGTACTTC. Looking up the rest from reference TRBV7-6 and TRBJ2-7 gives the full variable domain: GAGVSQSPRYKVTKRGQDVALRCDPISGHVSLYWYRQALGQGPEFLTYFNYEAQQDKSGLPNDRFSAERPEGSISTLTIQRTEQRDSAMYRCASSPWIAGDTGYEQYFGPGTRLTVT.

V gene TRBV27 combines with J gene TRBJ1-5; D remains unclear. The V end was cut by 3 bases, the J end by 1 base, with 7 bases between. The germline V gene has CDR1 MNHEY and CDR2 SMNVEV (reference sequence). This CDR3 spans 14 amino acids. CDR3 sequence (DNA): TGTGCCAGCAGTTTTGGTCAGAGCAATCAGCCCCAGCATTTT. Its protein is CASSFGQSNQPQHF.

V is TRBV6-5 and J is TRBJ2-7, with D tentatively TRBD1 (5 bases). Between the trimmed V and J ends, which lost 5 bases and 8 bases, there was a span of 10 bases. Germline V gives CDR1 MNHEY, CDR2 SVGAGI. The CDR3 contains 11 residues. CDR3 DNA: TGTGCCAGCAGTCCAGGGTTCCAGCAGTACTTC. Translation gives CASSPGFQQYF.

The rearrangement links TRBV5-4 to TRBJ1-5; D unresolved. V lost 0 bases and J lost 7, with 8 bases in between. This CDR3 is built from 13 residues. Germline V gene lookup returns CDR1 SGHNT and CDR2 YYREEE (reference sequence). The CDR3 coding sequence is TGTGCCAGCAGCTTGGATACAGCCCAGCCCCAGCATTTT. It translates to CASSLDTAQPQHF.

This chain links TRBV6-6 with TRBJ2-1; tentative D call: TRBD1 (5 bases). Germline V gives CDR1 MNHNY, CDR2 SVGAGI (reference sequence). V was pared by 6 bases and J by 0 bases, with 15 bases between. The CDR3 is 16 amino acids. The CDR3 nucleotides are TGTGCCAGCAGCAGACGGCAGGGTTACTCCTACAATGAGCAGTTCTTC. Encoded protein: CASSRRQGYSYNEQFF.